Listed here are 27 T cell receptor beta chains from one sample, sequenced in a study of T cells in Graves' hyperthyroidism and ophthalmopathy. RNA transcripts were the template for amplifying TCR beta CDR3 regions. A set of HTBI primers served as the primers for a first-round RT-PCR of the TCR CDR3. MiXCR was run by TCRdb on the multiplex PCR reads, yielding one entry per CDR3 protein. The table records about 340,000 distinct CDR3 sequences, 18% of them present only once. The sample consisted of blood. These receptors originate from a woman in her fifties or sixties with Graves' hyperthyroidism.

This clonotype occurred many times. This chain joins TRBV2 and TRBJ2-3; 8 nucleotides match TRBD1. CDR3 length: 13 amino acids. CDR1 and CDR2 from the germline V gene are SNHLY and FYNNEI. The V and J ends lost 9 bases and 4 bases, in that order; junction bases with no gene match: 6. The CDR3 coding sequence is TGTGCCAGTTTACAGGGGGGCGCAGATACGCAGTATTTT. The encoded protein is CASLQGGADTQYF.

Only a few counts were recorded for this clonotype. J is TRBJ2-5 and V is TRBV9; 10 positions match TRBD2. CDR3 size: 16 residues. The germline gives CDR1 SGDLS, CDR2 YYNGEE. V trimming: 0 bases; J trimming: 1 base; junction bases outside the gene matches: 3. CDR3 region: CASSVASGGLQETQYF. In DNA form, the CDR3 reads TGTGCCAGCAGCGTAGCTAGCGGGGGCCTCCAAGAGACCCAGTACTTC. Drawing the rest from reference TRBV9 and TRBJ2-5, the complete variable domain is DSGVTQTPKHLITATGQRVTLRCSPRSGDLSVYWYQQSLDQGLQFLIQYYNGEERAKGNILERFSAQQFPDLHSELNLSSLELGDSALYFCASSVASGGLQETQYFGPGTRLLVL.

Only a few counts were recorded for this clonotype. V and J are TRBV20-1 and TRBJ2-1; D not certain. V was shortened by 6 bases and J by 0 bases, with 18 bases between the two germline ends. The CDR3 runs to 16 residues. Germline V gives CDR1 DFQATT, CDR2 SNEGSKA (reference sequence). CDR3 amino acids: CSAHDPMKSSYNEQFF. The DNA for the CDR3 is TGCAGTGCCCACGACCCGATGAAGAGCTCCTACAATGAGCAGTTCTTC.

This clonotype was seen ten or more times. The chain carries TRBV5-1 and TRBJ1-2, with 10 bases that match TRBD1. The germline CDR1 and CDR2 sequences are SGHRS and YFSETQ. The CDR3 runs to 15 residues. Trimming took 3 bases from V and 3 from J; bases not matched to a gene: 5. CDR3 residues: CASSSGQGGYYGYTF. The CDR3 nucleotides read TGCGCCAGCAGCTCTGGACAGGGGGGCTACTATGGCTACACCTTC. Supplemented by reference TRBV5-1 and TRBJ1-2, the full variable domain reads KAGVTQTPRYLIKTRGQQVTLSCSPISGHRSVSWYQQTPGQGLQFLFEYFSETQRNKGNFPGRFSGRQFSNSRSEMNVSTLELGDSALYLCASSSGQGGYYGYTFGSGTRLTVV.

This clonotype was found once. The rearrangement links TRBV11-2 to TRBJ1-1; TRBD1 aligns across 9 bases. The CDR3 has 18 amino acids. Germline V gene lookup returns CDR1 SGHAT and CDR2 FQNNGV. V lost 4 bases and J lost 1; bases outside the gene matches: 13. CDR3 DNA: TGTGCCAGCAGCTGGGGTTGGAGGACAGGGGTTAAGAACACTGAAGCTTTCTTT. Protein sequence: CASSWGWRTGVKNTEAFF.

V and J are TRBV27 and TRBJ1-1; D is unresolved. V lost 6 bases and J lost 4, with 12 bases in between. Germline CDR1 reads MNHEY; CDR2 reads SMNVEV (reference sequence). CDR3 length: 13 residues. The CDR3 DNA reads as TGTGCCAGCAGCATGGGGTTGGGCACTGAAGCTTTCTTT. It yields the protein CASSMGLGTEAFF.

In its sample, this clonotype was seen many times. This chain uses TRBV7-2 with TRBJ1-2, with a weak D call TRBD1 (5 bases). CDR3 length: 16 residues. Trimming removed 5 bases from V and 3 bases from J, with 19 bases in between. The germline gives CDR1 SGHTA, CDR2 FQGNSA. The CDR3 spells CASSLTSLGLYYGYTF. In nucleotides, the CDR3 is TGTGCCAGCAGCCTAACTTCTCTGGGGCTCTACTATGGCTACACCTTC. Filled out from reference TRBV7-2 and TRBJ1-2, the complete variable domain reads GAGVSQSPSNKVTEKGKDVELRCDPISGHTALYWYRQSLGQGLEFLIYFQGNSAPDKSGLPSDRFSAERTGGSVSTLTIQRTQQEDSAVYLCASSLTSLGLYYGYTFGSGTRLTVV.

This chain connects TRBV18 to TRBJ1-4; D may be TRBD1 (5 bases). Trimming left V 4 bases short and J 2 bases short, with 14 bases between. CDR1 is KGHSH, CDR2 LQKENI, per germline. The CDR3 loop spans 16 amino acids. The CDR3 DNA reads TGTGCCAGCTCACAGCAGGGTTTTGCGACTAATGAAAAACTGTTTTTT. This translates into CASSQQGFATNEKLFF.

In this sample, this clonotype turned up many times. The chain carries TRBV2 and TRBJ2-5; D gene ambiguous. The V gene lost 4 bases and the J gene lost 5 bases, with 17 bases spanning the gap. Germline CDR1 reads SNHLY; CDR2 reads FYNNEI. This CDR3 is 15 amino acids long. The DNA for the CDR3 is TGTGCCAGCAGTGCAGCCCTCGGAACGGTCGAGACCCAGTACTTC. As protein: CASSAALGTVETQYF.

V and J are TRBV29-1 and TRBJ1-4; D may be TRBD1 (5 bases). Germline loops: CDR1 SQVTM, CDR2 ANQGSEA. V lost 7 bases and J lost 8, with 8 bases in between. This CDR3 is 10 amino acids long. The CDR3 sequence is CSAGTEKLFF. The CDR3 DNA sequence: TGCAGCGCCGGGACGGAAAAACTGTTTTTT.

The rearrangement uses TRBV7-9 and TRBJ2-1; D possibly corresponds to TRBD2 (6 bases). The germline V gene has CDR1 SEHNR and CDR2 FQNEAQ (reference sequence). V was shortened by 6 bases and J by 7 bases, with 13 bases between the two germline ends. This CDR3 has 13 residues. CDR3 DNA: TGTGCCAGCAGTTCTGGGGGGTGGAATGAGCAGTTCTTC. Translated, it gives CASSSGGWNEQFF.

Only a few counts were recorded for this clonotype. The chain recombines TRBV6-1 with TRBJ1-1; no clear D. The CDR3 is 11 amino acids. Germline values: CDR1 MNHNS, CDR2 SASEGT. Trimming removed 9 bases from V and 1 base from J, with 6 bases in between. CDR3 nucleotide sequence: TGTGCCAGTGCTCCGAACACTGAAGCTTTCTTT. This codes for CASAPNTEAFF.

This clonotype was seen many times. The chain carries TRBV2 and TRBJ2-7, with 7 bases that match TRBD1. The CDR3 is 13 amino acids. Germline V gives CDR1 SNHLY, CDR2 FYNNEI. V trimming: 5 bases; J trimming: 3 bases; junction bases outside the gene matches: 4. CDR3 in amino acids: CASSISGGYEQYV. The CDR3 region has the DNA TGTGCCAGCAGTATCTCAGGGGGCTACGAGCAGTACGTC.

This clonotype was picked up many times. The CDR3 nucleotides are TGTGCCAGCAGCCACGGGGGAAACGAGCAGTACGTC. As protein: CASSHGGNEQYV. The chain has TRBV3-1 and TRBJ2-7; TRBD2 is a possible D gene (6 bases). Trimming took off 3 bases at V and 5 bases at J, with 8 bases between the two ends. Germline CDR1 is LGHDT and CDR2 is YNNKEL (reference sequence). This CDR3 contains 12 residues.

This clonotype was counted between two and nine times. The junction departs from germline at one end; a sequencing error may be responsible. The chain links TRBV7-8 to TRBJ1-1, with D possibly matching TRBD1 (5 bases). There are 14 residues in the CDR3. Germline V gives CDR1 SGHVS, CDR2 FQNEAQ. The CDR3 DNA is TGTGCCGGCAGCAGACCGACAGTTAACACTGAAGCTTTCTTT. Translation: CAGSRPTVNTEAFF.

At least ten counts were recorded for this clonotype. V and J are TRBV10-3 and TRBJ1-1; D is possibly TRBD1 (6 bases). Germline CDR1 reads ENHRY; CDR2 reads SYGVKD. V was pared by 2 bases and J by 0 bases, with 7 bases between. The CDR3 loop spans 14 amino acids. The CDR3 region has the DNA TGTGCCATCAGTGAGGGACAGTTGAACACTGAAGCTTTCTTT. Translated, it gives CAISEGQLNTEAFF.

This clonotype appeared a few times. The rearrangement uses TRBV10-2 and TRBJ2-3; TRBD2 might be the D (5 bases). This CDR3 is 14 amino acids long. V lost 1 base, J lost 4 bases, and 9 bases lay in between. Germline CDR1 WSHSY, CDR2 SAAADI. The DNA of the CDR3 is TGCGCCAGCAGTGAGTGGGATAGCGCAGATACGCAGTATTTT. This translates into CASSEWDSADTQYF.

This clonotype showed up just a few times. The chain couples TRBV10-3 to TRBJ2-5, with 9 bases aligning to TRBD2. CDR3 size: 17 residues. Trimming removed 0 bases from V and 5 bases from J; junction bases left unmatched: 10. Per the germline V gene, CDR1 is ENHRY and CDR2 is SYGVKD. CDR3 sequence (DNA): TGTGCCATCAGTGAGTCTGGTGGCGGGGGGGCCCGTGAGACCCAGTACTTC. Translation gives CAISESGGGGARETQYF.

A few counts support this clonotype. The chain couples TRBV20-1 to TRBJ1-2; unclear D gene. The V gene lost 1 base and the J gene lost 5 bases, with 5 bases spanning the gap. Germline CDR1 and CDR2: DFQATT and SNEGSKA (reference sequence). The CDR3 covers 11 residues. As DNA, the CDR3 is TGCAGTGCTAGAGGCGTATATGGCTACACCTTC. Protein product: CSARGVYGYTF.

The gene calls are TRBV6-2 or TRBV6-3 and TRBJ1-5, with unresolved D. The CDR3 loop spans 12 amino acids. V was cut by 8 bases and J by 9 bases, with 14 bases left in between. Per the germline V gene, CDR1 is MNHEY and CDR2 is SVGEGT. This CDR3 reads CASGERLSPQHF. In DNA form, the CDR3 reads TGTGCCAGCGGGGAAAGACTTTCGCCCCAGCATTTT.

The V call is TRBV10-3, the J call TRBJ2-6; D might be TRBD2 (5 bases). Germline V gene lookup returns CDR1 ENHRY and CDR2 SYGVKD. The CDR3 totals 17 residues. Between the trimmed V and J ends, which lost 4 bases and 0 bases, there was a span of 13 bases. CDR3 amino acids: CAISGSEGLSGANVLTF. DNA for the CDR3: TGTGCCATCAGTGGTTCAGAGGGCCTCTCTGGGGCCAACGTCCTGACTTTC.

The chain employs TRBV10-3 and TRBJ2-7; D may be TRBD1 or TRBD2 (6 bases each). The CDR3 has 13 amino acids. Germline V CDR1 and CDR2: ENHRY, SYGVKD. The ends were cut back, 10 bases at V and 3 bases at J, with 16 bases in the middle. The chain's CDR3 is CATTAGGYYEQYF. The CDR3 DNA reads TGTGCCACGACGGCCGGGGGCTACTACGAGCAGTACTTC.

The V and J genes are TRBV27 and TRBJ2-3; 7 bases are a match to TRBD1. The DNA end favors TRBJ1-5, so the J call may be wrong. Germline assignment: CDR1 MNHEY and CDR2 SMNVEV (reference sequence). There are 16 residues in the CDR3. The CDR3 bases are TGTGCCAGCACCTCCTTAGGGGGCTTGTACACAGATACGCAGCATTTT. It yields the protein CASTSLGGLYTDTQHF.

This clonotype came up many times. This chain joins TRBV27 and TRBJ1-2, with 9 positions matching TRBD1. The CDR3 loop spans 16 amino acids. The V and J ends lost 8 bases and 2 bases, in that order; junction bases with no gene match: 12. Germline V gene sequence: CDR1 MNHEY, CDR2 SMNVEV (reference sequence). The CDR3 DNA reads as TGTGCCAGCCGTTGGACAGGGGCGAGGGGGAACTATGGCTACACCTTC. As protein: CASRWTGARGNYGYTF.

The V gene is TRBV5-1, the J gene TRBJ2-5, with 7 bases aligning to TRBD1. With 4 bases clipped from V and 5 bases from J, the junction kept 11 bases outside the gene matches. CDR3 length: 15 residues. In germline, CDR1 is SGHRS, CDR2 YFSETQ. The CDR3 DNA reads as TGCGCCAGCAGCCGACAGGGTGGGGGATCGGAGACCCAGTACTTC. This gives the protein CASSRQGGGSETQYF.

The CDR3 DNA reads as TGTGCCAGTAGTGATGGGGGGGGACCCTACAATGAGCAGTTCTTC. Translated, it gives CASSDGGGPYNEQFF. The chain has TRBV19 and TRBJ2-1, with TRBD2 matching over 7 bases. The CDR3 length is 15 residues. V dropped 5 bases and J dropped 2; count of bases not matched to a gene: 6. Germline V gene data show CDR1 as LNHDA and CDR2 as SQIVND (reference sequence).

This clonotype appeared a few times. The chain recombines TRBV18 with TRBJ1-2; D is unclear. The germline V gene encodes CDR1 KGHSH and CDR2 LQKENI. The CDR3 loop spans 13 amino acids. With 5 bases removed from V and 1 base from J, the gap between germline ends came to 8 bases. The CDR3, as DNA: TGTGCCAGCTCAGCCGGGGTTAACTATGGCTACACCTTC. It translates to CASSAGVNYGYTF.